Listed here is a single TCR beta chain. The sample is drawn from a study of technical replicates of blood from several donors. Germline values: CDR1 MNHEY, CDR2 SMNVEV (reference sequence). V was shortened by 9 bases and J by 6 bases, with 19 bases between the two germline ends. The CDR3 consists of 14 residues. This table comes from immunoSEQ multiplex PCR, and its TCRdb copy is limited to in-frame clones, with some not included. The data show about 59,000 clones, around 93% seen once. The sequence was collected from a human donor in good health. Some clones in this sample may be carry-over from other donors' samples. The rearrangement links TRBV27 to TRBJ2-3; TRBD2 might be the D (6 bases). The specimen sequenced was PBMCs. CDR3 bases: TGTGCCAGTAATTCCCGCCTAGCGTGGGATACGCAGTATTTT. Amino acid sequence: CASNSRLAWDTQYF.